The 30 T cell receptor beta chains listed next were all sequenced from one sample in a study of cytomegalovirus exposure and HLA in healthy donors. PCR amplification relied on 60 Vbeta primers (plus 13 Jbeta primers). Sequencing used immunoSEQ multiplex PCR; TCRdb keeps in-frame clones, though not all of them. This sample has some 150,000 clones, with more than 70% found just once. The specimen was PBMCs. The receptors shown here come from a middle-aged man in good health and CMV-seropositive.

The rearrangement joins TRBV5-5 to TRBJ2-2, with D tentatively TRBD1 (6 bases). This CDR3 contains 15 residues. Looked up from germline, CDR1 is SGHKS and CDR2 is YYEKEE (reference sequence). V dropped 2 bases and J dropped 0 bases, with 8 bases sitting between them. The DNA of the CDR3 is TGTGCCAGCAGCTTAACAGGGACGAACACCGGGGAGCTGTTTTTT. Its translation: CASSLTGTNTGELFF.

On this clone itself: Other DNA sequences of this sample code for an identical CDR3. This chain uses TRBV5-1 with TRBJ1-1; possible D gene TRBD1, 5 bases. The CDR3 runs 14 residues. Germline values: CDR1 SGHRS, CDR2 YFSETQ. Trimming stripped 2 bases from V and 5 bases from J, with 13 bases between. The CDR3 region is CASSLQLGDTEAFF. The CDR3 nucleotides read TGCGCCAGCAGCTTACAGTTAGGGGATACTGAAGCTTTCTTT. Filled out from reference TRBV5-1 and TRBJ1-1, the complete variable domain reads KAGVTQTPRYLIKTRGQQVTLSCSPISGHRSVSWYQQTPGQGLQFLFEYFSETQRNKGNFPGRFSGRQFSNSRSEMNVSTLELGDSALYLCASSLQLGDTEAFFGQGTRLTVV.

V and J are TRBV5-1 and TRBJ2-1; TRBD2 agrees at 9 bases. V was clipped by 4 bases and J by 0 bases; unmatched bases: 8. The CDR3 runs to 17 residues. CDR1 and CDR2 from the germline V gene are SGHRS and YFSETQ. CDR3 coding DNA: TGCGCCAGCAGCCATATGGGTAGCGGGAGCTCCTACAATGAGCAGTTCTTC. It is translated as CASSHMGSGSSYNEQFF.

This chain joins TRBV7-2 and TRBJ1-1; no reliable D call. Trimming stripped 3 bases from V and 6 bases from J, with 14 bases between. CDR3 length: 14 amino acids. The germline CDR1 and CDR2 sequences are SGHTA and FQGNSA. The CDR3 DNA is TGTGCCAGCAGCTTTTCCACGCGTATGGCTGAAGCTTTCTTT. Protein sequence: CASSFSTRMAEAFF.

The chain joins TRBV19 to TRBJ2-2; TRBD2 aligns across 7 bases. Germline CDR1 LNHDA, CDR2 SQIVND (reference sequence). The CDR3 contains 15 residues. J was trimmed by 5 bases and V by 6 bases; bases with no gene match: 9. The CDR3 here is CASSPRAGLTGELFF. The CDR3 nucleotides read TGTGCCAGTAGCCCCCGAGCGGGGTTGACCGGGGAGCTGTTTTTT.

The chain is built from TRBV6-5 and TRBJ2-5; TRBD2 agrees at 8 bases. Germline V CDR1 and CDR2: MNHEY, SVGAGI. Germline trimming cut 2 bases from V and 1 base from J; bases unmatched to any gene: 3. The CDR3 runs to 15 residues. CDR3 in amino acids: CASSYGLAGQETQYF. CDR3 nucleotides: TGTGCCAGCAGTTACGGCCTAGCGGGCCAAGAGACCCAGTACTTC.

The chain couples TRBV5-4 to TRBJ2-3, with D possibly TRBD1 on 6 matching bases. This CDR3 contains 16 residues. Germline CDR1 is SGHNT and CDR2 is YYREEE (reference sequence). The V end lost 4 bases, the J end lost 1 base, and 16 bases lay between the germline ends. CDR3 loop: CASSNPGALRTDTQYF. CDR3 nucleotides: TGTGCCAGCAGCAACCCAGGGGCTCTACGCACAGATACGCAGTATTTT.

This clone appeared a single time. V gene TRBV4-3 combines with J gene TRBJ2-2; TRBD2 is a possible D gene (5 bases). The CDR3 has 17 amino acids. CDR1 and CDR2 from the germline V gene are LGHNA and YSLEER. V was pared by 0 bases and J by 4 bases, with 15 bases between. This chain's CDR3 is CASSQDHKGRGTGELFF. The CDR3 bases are TGCGCCAGCAGCCAAGATCATAAGGGTCGGGGCACCGGGGAGCTGTTTTTT.

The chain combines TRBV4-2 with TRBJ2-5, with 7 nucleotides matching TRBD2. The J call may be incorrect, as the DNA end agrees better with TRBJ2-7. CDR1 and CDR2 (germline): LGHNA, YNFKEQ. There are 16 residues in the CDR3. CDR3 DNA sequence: TGTGCCAGCAGCCCCTTGTGGGAGGGCCCTCTTAACGAGCAGTACTTC. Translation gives CASSPLWEGPLNEQYF.

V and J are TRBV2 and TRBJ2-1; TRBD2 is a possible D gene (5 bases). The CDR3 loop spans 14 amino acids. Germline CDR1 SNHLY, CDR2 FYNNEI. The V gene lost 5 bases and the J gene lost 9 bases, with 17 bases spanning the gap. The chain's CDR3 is CASSSASGGSEQFF. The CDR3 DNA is TGTGCCAGCAGTTCCGCGAGCGGTGGGAGTGAGCAGTTCTTC.

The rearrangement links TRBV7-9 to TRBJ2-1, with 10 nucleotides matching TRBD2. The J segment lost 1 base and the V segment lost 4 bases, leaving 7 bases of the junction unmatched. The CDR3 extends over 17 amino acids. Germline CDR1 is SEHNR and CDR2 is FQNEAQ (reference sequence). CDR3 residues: CASSSRAGGPSYNEQFF. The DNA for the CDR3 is TGTGCCAGCAGCTCGAGAGCGGGGGGGCCTTCCTACAATGAGCAGTTCTTC.

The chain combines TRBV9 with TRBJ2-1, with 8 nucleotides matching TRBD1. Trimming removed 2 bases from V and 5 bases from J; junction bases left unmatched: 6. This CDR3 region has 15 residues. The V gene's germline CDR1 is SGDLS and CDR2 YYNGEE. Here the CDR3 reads CASSVPGTGHNEQFF. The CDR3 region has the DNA TGTGCCAGCAGCGTCCCGGGGACAGGTCACAATGAGCAGTTCTTC. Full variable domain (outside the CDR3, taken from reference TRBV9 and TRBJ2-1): DSGVTQTPKHLITATGQRVTLRCSPRSGDLSVYWYQQSLDQGLQFLIQYYNGEERAKGNILERFSAQQFPDLHSELNLSSLELGDSALYFCASSVPGTGHNEQFFGPGTRLTVL.

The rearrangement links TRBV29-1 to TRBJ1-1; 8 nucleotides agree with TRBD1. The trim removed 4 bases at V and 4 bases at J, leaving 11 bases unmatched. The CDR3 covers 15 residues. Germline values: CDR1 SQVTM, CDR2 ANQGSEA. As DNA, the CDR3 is TGCAGCGTTGCCCCAAGGGCAGGGGGCCCCACTGAAGCTTTCTTT. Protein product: CSVAPRAGGPTEAFF.

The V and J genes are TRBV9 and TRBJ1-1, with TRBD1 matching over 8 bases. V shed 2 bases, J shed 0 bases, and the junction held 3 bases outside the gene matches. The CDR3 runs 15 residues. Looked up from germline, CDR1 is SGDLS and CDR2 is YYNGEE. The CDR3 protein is CASSVSGGLNTEAFF. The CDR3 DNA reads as TGTGCCAGCAGCGTCTCAGGGGGCTTGAACACTGAAGCTTTCTTT.

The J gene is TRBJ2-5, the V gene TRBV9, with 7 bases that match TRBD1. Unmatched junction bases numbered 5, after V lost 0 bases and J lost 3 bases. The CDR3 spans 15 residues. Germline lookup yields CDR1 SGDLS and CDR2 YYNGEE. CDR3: CASSVVGRGKETQYF. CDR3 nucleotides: TGTGCCAGCAGCGTAGTGGGCAGGGGGAAAGAGACCCAGTACTTC.

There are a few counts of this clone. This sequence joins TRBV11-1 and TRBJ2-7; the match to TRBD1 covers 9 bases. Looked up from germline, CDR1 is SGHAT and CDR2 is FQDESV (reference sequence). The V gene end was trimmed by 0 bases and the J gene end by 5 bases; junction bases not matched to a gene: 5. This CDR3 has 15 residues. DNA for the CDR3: TGTGCCAGCAGCTTAGCGGACAGGGGTTCTGACGAGCAGTACTTC. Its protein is CASSLADRGSDEQYF. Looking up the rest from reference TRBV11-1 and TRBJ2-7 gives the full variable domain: EAEVAQSPRYKITEKSQAVAFWCDPISGHATLYWYRQILGQGPELLVQFQDESVVDDSQLPKDRFSAERLKGVDSTLKIQPAELGDSAMYLCASSLADRGSDEQYFGPGTRLTVT.

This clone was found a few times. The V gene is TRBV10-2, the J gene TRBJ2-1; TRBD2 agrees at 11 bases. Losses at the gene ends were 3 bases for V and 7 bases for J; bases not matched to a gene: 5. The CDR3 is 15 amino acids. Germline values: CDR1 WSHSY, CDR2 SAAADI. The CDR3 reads CASSELAGGPNEQFF. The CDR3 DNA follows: TGCGCCAGCAGTGAATTAGCGGGGGGGCCGAATGAGCAGTTCTTC.

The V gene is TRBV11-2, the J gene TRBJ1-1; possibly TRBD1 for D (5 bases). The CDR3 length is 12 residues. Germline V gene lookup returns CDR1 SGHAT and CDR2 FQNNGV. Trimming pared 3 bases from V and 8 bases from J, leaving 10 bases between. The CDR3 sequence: CASSFSGVEAFF. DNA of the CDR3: TGTGCCAGCAGCTTTTCGGGGGTCGAAGCTTTCTTT.

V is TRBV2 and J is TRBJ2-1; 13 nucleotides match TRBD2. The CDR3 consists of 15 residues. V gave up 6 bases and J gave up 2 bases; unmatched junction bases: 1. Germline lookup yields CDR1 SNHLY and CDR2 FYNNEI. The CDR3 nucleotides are TGTGCCAGCAGAACTAGCGGGAGGGCCTACAATGAGCAGTTCTTC. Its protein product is CASRTSGRAYNEQFF.

Here the CDR3 DNA reads TGTGCCAGCAGCCAGGAGGGACTAGCGGGAGGGCAGTACTTC. This sequence encodes CASSQEGLAGGQYF. The chain uses TRBV4-2 and TRBJ2-5; 16 bases map to TRBD2. Germline V gene lookup returns CDR1 LGHNA and CDR2 YNFKEQ. The CDR3 has 14 amino acids. V shed 3 bases and J 11 bases; nucleotides not matched to a gene: 3.

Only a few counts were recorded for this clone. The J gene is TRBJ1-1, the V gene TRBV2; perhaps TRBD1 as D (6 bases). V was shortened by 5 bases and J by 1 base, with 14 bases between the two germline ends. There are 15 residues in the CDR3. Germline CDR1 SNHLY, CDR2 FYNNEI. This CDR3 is CASSRTGNSNTEAFF. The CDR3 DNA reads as TGTGCCAGCAGTCGAACAGGGAACTCGAACACTGAAGCTTTCTTT.

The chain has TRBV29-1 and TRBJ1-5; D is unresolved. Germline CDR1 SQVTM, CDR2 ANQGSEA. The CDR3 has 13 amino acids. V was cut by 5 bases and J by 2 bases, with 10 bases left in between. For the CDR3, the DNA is TGCAGCGTTAAGGCCCAGGGCAATCAGCCCCAGCATTTT. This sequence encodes CSVKAQGNQPQHF.

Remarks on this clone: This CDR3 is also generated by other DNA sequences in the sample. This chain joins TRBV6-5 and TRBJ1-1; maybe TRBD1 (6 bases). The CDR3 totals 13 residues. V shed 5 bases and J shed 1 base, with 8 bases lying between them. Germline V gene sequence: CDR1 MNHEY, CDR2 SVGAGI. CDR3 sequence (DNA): TGTGCCAGCAGTCCGACAGGGAACACTGAAGCTTTCTTT. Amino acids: CASSPTGNTEAFF.

The CDR3 spells CASSLPDSRDTQYF. CDR3 sequence (DNA): TGTGCCAGCAGTTTACCGGACTCCCGAGATACGCAGTATTTT. The chain has TRBV27 and TRBJ2-3; a possible D gene is TRBD2 (5 bases). This CDR3 spans 14 amino acids. From germline, CDR1 is MNHEY and CDR2 SMNVEV (reference sequence). V was clipped by 2 bases and J by 5 bases, with 11 bases between them.

CDR3 nucleotide sequence: TGTGCCTGGAGCCCAGTTTGGGGCAAGGAAAAACTGTTTTTT. Translation: CAWSPVWGKEKLFF. The chain is built from TRBV30 and TRBJ1-4; TRBD1 is a possible D gene (5 bases). Trimming cost V 3 bases and J 8 bases, with 16 bases left between them. The CDR3 covers 14 residues. Germline CDR1 reads GTSNPN; CDR2 reads SVGIG (reference sequence).

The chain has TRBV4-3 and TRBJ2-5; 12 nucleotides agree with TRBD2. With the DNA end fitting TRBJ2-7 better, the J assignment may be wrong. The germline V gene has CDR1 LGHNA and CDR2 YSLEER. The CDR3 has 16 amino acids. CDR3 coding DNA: TGCGCCAGCAGCCAGGCTAGACTAGCGGGAGTCCACGAGCAGTACTTC. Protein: CASSQARLAGVHEQYF.

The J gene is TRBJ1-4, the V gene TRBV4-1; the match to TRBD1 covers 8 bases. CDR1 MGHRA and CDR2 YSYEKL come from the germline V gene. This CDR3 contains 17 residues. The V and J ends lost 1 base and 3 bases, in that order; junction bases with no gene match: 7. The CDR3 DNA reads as TGCGCCAGCAGCCAAGGAAATACAGGGGGAGCTAATGAAAAACTGTTTTTT. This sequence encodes CASSQGNTGGANEKLFF.

The DNA of the CDR3 is TGCAGCGTTGATGACAGCCCAAGGTATGGCTACACCTTC. It is translated as CSVDDSPRYGYTF. J is TRBJ1-2 and V is TRBV29-1; a weak D match, TRBD1 (5 bases). This CDR3 contains 13 residues. V was trimmed by 3 bases and J by 5 bases, leaving 13 bases between them. The germline CDR1 and CDR2 sequences are SQVTM and ANQGSEA. The full variable domain, in which reference TRBV29-1 and TRBJ1-2 provide the parts outside the CDR3, is SAVISQKPSRDICQRGTSLTIQCQVDSQVTMMFWYRQQPGQSLTLIATANQGSEATYESGFVIDKFPISRPNLTFSTLTVSNMSPEDSSIYLCSVDDSPRYGYTFGSGTRLTVV.

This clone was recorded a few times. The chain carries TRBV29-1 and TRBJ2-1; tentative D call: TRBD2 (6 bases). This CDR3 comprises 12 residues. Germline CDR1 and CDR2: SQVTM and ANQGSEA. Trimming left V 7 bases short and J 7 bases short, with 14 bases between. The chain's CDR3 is CSAHSGGNEQFF. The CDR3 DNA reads TGCAGCGCCCACTCCGGGGGAAATGAGCAGTTCTTC.

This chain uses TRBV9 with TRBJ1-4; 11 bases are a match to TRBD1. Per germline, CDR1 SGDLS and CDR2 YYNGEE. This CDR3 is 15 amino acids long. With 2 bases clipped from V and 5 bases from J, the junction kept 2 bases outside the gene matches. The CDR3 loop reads CASSVGDRGNEKLFF. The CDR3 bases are TGTGCCAGCAGCGTGGGGGACAGGGGGAATGAAAAACTGTTTTTT.